This TCR beta chain is drawn from a study of T-cell reconstitution after alpha-beta-depleted transplantation in children. This CDR3 is 13 amino acids long. Germline-derived CDR1 and CDR2 are MRHNA and SNTAGT. V lost 5 bases and J lost 13, with 18 bases in between. This clonotype was recorded at least ten times. No antigen is known for it. Molecular barcoding with unique molecular identifiers was used for the TCRbeta library. TCRdb passed the PCR reads through MiXCR, listing each CDR3 protein once. The data show approximately 300,000 distinct CDR3 sequences, roughly 11% seen once. Broader study findings: T-cell numbers and diversity, one year after transplant, stemmed largely from T cells that were newly produced. Expanded clones from the graft, numbering several hundred, reportedly supplied alpha-beta T cells about two months after transplant. The study traced high day-60 TCRbeta diversity in some patients to surviving recipient T cells and thymic progenitors.

The receptor was isolated from a male patient aged 2 to 9 who had a stem cell transplant for chronic granulomatous disease, so the T cells may come from the graft donor. Here the sequenced sample was peripheral blood, taken 180 days after TCRalphabeta/CD19-depleted stem cell transplant. The rearrangement joins TRBV6-4 to TRBJ2-1, with D tentatively TRBD2 (5 bases). In DNA form, the CDR3 reads TGTGCCAGCAGTCTGACCGAGAGCGGTTCCCAGTTCTTC. This codes for CASSLTESGSQFF.